This TCR beta chain stems from a study of blood T cells in healthy people across ages. Study-level points and caveats: A strong correlation was seen between TCR beta diversity and naive T cell percentage. Considered underestimates were the diversity estimates obtained from one million T cells.

A second 7 to 11 cycle PCR used barcoded and J-beta primers. Every sample gave at least 3 million paired-end reads containing CDR3. One entry per CDR3 protein results from TCRdb running MiXCR on the 5' RACE reads. The sample contains roughly 680,000 distinct CDR3 sequences, over 40% of which appear only once. Trimming cost V 2 bases and J 6 bases; bases outside gene matches: 17. CDR3 size: 18 residues. Germline lookup yields CDR1 DFQATT and CDR2 SNEGSKA (reference sequence). This clonotype was observed many times. What it binds is not known. The rearrangement joins TRBV20-1 to TRBJ2-1; 9 bases match TRBD2. This TCR derives from a woman of 80 years or more in good health. The sample comprised blood. The CDR3 DNA follows: TGCAGTGCTAGAACGTCCTTAGGTCGGCTAGCGGGGACCAATGAGCAGTTCTTC. Encoded protein: CSARTSLGRLAGTNEQFF.